This entry describes one TCR beta chain. These data belong to a study of blood T cell repertoires in COVID-19. Germline CDR1 and CDR2: SQVTM and ANQGSEA. The CDR3 is made up of 13 amino acids. Trimming removed 7 bases at V and 5 bases at J, with 14 bases between. Authors' processing steps: For nucleated cells, counts were estimated from reference gene primer amplification. Assay: immunoSEQ multiplex PCR; the TCRdb copy retains only in-frame clones and omits some. The D gene and trimming were derived from the DNA, and the V and J assignments and clone size from that table. This table has approximately 140,000 clones, 85% to 90% appearing once.

The source material was peripheral blood. This TCR was sampled from a woman aged 55 to 70 with acute or convalescent COVID-19. V is TRBV29-1 and J is TRBJ2-2; maybe TRBD2 (6 bases). CDR3 sequence reads: CSAGGRGTGELFF. The CDR3, as DNA: TGCAGCGCCGGGGGTCGGGGGACCGGGGAGCTGTTTTTT.